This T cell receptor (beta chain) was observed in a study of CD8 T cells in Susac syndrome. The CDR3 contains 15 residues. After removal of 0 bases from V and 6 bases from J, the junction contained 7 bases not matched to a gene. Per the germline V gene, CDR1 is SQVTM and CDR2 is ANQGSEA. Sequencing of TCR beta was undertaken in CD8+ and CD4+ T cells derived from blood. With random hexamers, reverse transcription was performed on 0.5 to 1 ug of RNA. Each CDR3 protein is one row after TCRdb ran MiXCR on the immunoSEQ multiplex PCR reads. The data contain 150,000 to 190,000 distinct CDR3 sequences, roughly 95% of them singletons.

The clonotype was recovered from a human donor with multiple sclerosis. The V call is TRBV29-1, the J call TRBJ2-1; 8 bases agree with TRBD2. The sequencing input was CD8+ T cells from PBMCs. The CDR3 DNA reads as TGCAGCGTTGAAGACGGGGGGGCGGGAAGCAATGAGCAGTTCTTC. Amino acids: CSVEDGGAGSNEQFF.